This T cell receptor (beta chain) was sequenced for a study of blood T cell repertoires in COVID-19. The overall study: Acute-phase and convalescent COVID-19 samples originated in the United States, Italy and Spain. T cells, B-cell-depleted T cells, or PBMCs provided the cDNA or gDNA that served as material.

Libraries were prepared by immunoSEQ multiplex PCR; TCRdb keeps only in-frame clonotypes and omits some of them. Here the sample spans about 530,000 clones, around 90% being singletons. Seattle enrolled patients during active infection and tracked them longitudinally. What was sequenced was peripheral blood. The source is a woman aged 50 to 60 with COVID-19, enrolled during active disease.

CDR3 nucleotide sequence: TGCGCCAGCAGTGACGGGGGACTCAGCACAGATACGCAGTATTTT. It specifies CASSDGGLSTDTQYF. The V call is TRBV10-1, the J call TRBJ2-3, with D perhaps matching TRBD2 (6 bases). CDR3 size: 15 residues. Germline loops: CDR1 WNHNN, CDR2 SYGVQD (reference sequence). Trimming shortened V by 3 bases and J by 0 bases, and 10 bases separated the two germline ends.